A selection of T cell receptor beta chains follows, all from one sample in a study of T cell responses to AZD1222 COVID-19 vaccine. The table came from immunoSEQ multiplex PCR; TCRdb's copy has only in-frame clones and leaves some out. This table holds around 140,000 clones, approximately 95% found once. The input for sequencing was peripheral blood, taken on day 0 of MenACWY control vaccination. These receptors all stem from an adult in good health. The conserved cysteine and the conserved F or W are not part of the CDR3 here. The order of the fields is V gene, CDR3 protein.

v_gene: TRBV7-9
CDR3aa: ASGQGPGNEQF

v_gene: TRBV27
CDR3aa: ASSFWLAGVNEQF

v_gene: TRBV7-9
CDR3aa: ASSFWERRETQY

v_gene: TRBV11-1
CDR3aa: ASSPVAGGSYNEQF

v_gene: TRBV4-3
CDR3aa: ASSPRDRGYSGANVLT

v_gene: TRBV12-3/TRBV12-4
CDR3aa: ASSLAGNEQF

v_gene: TRBV24-1
CDR3aa: ATSDKAKNIQY

v_gene: TRBV27
CDR3aa: ASSFSSSSGITYNEQF

v_gene: TRBV10-3
CDR3aa: AISVSARYGYT

v_gene: TRBV7-2
CDR3aa: ASSRGEGAEAF

v_gene: TRBV6-4
CDR3aa: ASSGDDRSNQPQH

v_gene: TRBV18
CDR3aa: ASSPQGIIGNTIY

v_gene: TRBV5-1
CDR3aa: ASSLRQGNTEAF

v_gene: TRBV28
CDR3aa: ASTSGTENSPLH

v_gene: TRBV19
CDR3aa: ASSTGTRNYGYT

v_gene: TRBV12-5
CDR3aa: ASGLVLAGGFFGNEQF

v_gene: TRBV10-3
CDR3aa: AISETSIPDGTYEQY

v_gene: TRBV15
CDR3aa: ATSSPERFEEKLF

v_gene: TRBV5-1
CDR3aa: ASSSPSGGTNTGELF

v_gene: TRBV2
CDR3aa: ASSGGSYGYT

v_gene: TRBV19
CDR3aa: ASSIIWRGQRDSPLH

v_gene: TRBV7-9
CDR3aa: ASSSLTGVGNTIY

v_gene: TRBV5-1
CDR3aa: ASSNTRGTEAF

v_gene: TRBV5-4
CDR3aa: ASSYGLAGADTGELF

v_gene: TRBV5-1
CDR3aa: ASSLRQGRYTEAF

v_gene: TRBV9
CDR3aa: ASSVEGGDTGQLAYNEQF

v_gene: TRBV5-6
CDR3aa: ASSLGGNTYGYT

v_gene: TRBV3-1/TRBV3-2
CDR3aa: ASSQGRAGPLGTQY

v_gene: TRBV29-1
CDR3aa: SVEEGGWNTEAF

v_gene: TRBV6-5
CDR3aa: ASSAQGPDSPLH

v_gene: TRBV2
CDR3aa: ASTKTGSDTGELF

v_gene: TRBV2
CDR3aa: ASSAAGPEETQY

v_gene: TRBV5-6
CDR3aa: ASSLVLSREFGEQY

v_gene: TRBV28
CDR3aa: ASRRQGSSPLH

v_gene: TRBV5-1
CDR3aa: ASGALGPAYNEQF

v_gene: TRBV3-1/TRBV3-2
CDR3aa: ASSQAVGGGGYT

v_gene: TRBV4-2
CDR3aa: ASSQGGRGGSTGELF

v_gene: TRBV18
CDR3aa: ASSVTDFTYEQY

v_gene: TRBV6-5
CDR3aa: ASSYARSRSSEQY

v_gene: TRBV27
CDR3aa: ASSVQSNQPQH

v_gene: TRBV7-9
CDR3aa: ASSPRGPTNEKLF

v_gene: TRBV2
CDR3aa: ASRDRGFMNTEAF

v_gene: TRBV10-3
CDR3aa: AIRGDRGQHEQY

v_gene: TRBV19
CDR3aa: ASSRGLNSPLH

v_gene: TRBV21-1
CDR3aa: ASSKAPGETNTGELF

v_gene: TRBV27
CDR3aa: ASSTQTSGRSYEQY

v_gene: TRBV7-2
CDR3aa: ASSFDDHTDTQY